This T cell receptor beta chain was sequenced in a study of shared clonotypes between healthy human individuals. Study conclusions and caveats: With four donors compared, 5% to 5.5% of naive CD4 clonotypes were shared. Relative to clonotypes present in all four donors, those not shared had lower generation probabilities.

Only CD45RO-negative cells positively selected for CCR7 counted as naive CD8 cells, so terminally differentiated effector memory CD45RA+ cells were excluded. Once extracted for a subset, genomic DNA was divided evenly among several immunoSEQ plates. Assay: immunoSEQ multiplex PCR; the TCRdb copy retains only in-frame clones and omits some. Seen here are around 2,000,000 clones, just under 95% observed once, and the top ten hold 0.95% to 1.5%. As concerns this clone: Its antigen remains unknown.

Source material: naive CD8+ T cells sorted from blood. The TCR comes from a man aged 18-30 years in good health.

The CDR3 DNA reads TGTGCCAGCAGTTCCAGGGGGGGTGGTTCCTACAATGAGCAGTTCTTC. Encoded protein: CASSSRGGGSYNEQFF. J is TRBJ2-1 and V is TRBV27, with D perhaps matching TRBD1 or TRBD2 (7 bases each). V was shortened by 4 bases and J by 1 base, with 14 bases between the two germline ends. This CDR3 spans 16 amino acids. Germline lookup yields CDR1 MNHEY and CDR2 SMNVEV (reference sequence).